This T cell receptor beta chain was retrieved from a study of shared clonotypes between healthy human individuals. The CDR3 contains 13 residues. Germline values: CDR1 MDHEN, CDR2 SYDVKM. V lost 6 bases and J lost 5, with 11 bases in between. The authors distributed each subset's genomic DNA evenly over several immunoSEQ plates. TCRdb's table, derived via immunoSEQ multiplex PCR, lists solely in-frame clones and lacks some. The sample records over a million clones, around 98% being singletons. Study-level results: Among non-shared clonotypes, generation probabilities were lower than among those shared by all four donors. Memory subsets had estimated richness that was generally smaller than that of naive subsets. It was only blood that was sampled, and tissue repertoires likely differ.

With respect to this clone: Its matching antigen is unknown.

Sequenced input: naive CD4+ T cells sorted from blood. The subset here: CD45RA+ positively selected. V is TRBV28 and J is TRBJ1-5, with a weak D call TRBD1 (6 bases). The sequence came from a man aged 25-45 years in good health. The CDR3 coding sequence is TGTGCCAGCAGCTTGACAGGAGATCAGCCCCAGCATTTT. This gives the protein CASSLTGDQPQHF.